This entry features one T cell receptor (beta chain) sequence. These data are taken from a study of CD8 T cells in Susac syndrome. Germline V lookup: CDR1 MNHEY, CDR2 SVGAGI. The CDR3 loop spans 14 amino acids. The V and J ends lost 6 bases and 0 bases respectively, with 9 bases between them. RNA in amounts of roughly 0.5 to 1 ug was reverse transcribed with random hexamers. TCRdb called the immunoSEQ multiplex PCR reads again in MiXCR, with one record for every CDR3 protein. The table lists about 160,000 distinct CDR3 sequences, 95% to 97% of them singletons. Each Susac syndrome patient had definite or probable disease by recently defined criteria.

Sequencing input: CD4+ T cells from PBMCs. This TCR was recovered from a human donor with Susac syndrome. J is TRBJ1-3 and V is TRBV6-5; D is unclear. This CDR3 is CASRPKSSGNTIYF. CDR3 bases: TGTGCCAGCAGACCAAAGAGCTCTGGAAACACCATATATTTT.